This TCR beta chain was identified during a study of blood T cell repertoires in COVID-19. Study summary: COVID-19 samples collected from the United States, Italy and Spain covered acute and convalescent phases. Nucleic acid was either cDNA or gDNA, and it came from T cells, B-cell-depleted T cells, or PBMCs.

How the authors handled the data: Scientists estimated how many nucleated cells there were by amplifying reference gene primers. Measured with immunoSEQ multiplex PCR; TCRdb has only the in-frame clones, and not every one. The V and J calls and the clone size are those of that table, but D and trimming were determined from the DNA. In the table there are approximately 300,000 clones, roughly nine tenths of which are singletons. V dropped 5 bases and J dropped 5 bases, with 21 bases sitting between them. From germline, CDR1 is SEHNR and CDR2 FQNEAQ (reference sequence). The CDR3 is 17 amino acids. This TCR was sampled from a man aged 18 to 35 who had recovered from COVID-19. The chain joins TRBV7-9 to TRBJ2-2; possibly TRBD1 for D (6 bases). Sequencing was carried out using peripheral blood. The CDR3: CASSPRQADSRTGELFF. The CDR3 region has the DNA TGTGCCAGCAGCCCTCGACAGGCTGATAGTCGGACCGGGGAGCTGTTTTTT. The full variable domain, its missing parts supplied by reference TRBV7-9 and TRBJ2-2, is DTGVSQNPRHKITKRGQNVTFRCDPISEHNRLYWYRQTLGQGPEFLTYFQNEAQLEKSRLLSDRFSAERPKGSFSTLEIQRTEQGDSAMYLCASSPRQADSRTGELFFGEGSRLTVL.